This T cell receptor beta chain comes out of a study of blood T cells in healthy people across ages. Primers used in a second PCR of roughly 6 to 11 cycles were a sample-barcoded 5' primer and a J-beta primer mix. Via MiXCR, TCRdb re-called the 5' RACE reads, giving one row per CDR3 protein. The data show 600,000 or so distinct CDR3 sequences, around 20% seen once. The CDR3 runs to 15 residues. V lost 6 bases to trimming and J lost 2 bases; unmatched junction nucleotides: 2. The sample comprised blood. The chain carries TRBV23-1 and TRBJ2-4, with 12 bases matching TRBD1. TRBV23-1 counts as an open reading frame of uncertain function. This receptor was identified in a man between 65 and 85 years old in good health. The chain's CDR3 is CASRGQGATKNIQYF. DNA for the CDR3: TGCGCCAGCAGGGGACAGGGGGCAACCAAAAACATTCAGTACTTC.